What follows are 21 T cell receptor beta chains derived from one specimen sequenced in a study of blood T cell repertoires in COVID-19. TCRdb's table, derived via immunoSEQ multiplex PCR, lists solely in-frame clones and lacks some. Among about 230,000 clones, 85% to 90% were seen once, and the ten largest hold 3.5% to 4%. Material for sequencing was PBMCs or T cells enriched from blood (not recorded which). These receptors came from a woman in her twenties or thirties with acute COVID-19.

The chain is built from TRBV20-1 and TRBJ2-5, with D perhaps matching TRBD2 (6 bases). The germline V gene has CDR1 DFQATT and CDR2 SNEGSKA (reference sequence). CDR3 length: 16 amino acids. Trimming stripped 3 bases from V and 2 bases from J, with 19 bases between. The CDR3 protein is CSASGWGGEIQETQYF. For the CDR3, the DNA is TGCAGTGCTAGTGGCTGGGGCGGGGAGATTCAAGAGACCCAGTACTTC.

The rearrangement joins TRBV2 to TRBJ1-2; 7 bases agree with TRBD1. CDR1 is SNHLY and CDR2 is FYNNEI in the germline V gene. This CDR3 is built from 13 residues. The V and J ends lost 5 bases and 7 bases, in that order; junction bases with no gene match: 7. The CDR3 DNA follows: TGTGCCAGCAGTCTTCGGACAGGTGTTGGCTACACCTTC. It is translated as CASSLRTGVGYTF. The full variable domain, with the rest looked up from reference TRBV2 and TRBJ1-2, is EPEVTQTPSHQVTQMGQEVILRCVPISNHLYFYWYRQILGQKVEFLVSFYNNEISEKSEIFDDQFSVERPDGSNFTLKIRSTKLEDSAMYFCASSLRTGVGYTFGSGTRLTVV.

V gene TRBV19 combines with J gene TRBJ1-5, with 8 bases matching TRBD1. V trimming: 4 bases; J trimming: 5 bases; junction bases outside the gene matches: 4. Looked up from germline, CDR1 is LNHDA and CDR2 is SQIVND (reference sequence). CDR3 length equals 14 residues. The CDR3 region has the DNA TGTGCCAGTAGTACCTCAGGGGGCTATCAGCCCCAGCATTTT. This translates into CASSTSGGYQPQHF.

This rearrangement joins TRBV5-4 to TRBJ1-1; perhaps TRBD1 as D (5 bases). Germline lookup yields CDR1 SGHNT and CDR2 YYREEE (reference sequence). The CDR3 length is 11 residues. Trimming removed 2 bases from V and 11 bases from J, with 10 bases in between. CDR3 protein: CASSFRDLAFF. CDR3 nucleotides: TGTGCCAGCAGCTTCCGGGACTTGGCTTTCTTT. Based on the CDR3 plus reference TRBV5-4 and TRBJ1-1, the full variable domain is ETGVTQSPTHLIKTRGQQVTLRCSSQSGHNTVSWYQQALGQGPQFIFQYYREEENGRGNFPPRFSGLQFPNYSSELNVNALELDDSALYLCASSFRDLAFFGQGTRLTVV.

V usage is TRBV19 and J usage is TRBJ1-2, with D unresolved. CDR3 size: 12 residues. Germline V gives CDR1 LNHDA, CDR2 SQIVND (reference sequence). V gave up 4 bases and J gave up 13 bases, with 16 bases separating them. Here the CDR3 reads CASSSGLGDPTF. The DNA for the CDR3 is TGTGCCAGTAGTAGCGGACTGGGCGATCCCACCTTC.

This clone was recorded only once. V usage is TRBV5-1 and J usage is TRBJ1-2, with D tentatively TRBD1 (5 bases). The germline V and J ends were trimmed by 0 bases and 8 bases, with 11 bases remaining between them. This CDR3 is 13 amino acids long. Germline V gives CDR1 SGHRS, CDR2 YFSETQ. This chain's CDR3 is CASSLADKVGYTF. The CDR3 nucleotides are TGCGCCAGCAGCTTGGCGGACAAAGTAGGCTACACCTTC.

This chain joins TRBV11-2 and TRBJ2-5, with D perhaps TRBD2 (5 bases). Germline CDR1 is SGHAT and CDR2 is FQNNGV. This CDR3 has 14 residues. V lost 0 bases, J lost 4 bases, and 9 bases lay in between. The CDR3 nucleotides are TGTGCCAGCAGCTTAGACCATCGGGGAGAGACCCAGTACTTC. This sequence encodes CASSLDHRGETQYF.

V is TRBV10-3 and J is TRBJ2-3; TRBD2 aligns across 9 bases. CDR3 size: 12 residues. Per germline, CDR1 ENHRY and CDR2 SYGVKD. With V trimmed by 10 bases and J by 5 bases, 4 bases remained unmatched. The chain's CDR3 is CATGLALDTQYF. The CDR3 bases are TGTGCCACGGGACTAGCATTAGATACGCAGTATTTT.

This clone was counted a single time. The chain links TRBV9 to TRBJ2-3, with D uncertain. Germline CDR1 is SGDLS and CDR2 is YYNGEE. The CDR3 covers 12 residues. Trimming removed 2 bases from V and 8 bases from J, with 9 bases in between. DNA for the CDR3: TGTGCCAGCAGCGTCGGTGATAGTACGCAGTATTTT. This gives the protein CASSVGDSTQYF.

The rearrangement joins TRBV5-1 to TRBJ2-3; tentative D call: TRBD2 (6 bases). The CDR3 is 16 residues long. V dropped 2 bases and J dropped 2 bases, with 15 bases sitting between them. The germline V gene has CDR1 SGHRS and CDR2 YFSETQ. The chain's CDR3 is CASSFSGERYTDTQYF. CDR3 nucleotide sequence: TGCGCCAGCAGCTTTTCGGGGGAACGATACACAGATACGCAGTATTTT.

DNA for the CDR3: TGTGCCAGCAGCCGAGGAATCTACACTGAAGCTTTCTTT. Residues: CASSRGIYTEAFF. The V and J genes are TRBV11-3 and TRBJ1-1, with D unresolved. CDR1 and CDR2 (germline): SGHNT, YENEEA. The CDR3 covers 13 residues. Trimming removed 5 bases at V and 3 bases at J, with 10 bases between.

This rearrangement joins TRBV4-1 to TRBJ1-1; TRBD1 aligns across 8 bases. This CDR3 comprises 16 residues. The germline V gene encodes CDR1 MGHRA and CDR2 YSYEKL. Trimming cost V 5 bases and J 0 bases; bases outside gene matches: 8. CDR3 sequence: CASSEQTGALNTEAFF. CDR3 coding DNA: TGCGCCAGCAGCGAACAGACAGGGGCTCTGAACACTGAAGCTTTCTTT.

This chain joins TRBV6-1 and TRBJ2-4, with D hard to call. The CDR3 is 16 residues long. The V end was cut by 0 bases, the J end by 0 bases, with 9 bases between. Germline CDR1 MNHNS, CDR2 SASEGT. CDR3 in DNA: TGTGCCAGCAGTGAAGCGGGCTTTGTAGCCAAAAACATTCAGTACTTC. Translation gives CASSEAGFVAKNIQYF.

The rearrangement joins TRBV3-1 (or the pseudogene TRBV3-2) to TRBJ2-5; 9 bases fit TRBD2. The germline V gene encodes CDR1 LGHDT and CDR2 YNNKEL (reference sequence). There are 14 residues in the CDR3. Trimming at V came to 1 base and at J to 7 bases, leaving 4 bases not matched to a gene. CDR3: CASSQGDSGGTQYF. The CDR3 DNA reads TGTGCCAGCAGCCAAGGTGATAGCGGGGGGACCCAGTACTTC.

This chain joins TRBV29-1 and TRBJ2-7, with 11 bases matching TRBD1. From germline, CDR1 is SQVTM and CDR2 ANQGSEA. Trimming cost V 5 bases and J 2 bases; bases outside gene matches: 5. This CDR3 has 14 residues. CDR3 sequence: CSVRGQGATYEQYF. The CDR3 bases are TGCAGCGTTCGAGGACAGGGGGCCACCTACGAGCAGTACTTC.

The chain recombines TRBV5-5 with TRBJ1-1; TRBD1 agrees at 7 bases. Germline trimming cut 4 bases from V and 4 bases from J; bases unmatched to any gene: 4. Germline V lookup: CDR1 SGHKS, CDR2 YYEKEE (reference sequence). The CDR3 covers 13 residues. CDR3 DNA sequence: TGTGCCAGCAGCCGACAGGGTTTCACTGAAGCTTTCTTT. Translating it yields CASSRQGFTEAFF.

The CDR3 DNA reads as TGTGCCAGCAGCTTAGCGCTAATGCAGGGCGGGAAGAACACTGAAGCTTTCTTT. Its translation: CASSLALMQGGKNTEAFF. The rearrangement uses TRBV7-9 and TRBJ1-1; perhaps TRBD1 as D (5 bases). The CDR3 sequence is 18 residues long. Germline CDR1 and CDR2: SEHNR and FQNEAQ (reference sequence). V was cut by 0 bases and J by 1 base, with 18 bases left in between. Together with reference TRBV7-9 and TRBJ1-1, the CDR3 gives the full variable domain: DTGVSQNPRHKITKRGQNVTFRCDPISEHNRLYWYRQTLGQGPEFLTYFQNEAQLEKSRLLSDRFSAERPKGSFSTLEIQRTEQGDSAMYLCASSLALMQGGKNTEAFFGQGTRLTVV.

The CDR3 coding sequence is TGTGCCTGGAGTGCGGGATACCATAATGAAAAACTGTTTTTT. This sequence encodes CAWSAGYHNEKLFF. The chain joins TRBV30 to TRBJ1-4; D not resolved. The CDR3 has 14 residues. V was trimmed by 1 base and J by 4 bases, leaving 10 bases between them. Germline V gene data show CDR1 as GTSNPN and CDR2 as SVGIG (reference sequence).

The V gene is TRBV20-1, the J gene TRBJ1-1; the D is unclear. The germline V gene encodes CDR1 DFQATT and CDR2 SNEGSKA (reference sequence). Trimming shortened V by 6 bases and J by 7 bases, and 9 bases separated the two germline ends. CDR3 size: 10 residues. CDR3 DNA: TGCAGTGCCTTAACAGTTGAAGCTTTCTTT. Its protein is CSALTVEAFF.

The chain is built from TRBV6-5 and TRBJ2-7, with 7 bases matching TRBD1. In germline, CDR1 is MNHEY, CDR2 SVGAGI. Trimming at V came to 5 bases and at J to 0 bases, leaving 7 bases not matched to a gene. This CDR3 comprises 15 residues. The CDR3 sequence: CASSPPGQLSYEQYF. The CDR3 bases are TGTGCCAGCAGTCCACCGGGACAGCTCTCCTACGAGCAGTACTTC.

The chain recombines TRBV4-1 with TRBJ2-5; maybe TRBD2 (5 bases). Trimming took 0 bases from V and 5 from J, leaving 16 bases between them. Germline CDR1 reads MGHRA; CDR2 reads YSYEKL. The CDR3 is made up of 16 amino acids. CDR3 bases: TGCGCCAGCAGCCAAGACAGGACTGGGGAGAGGGAGACCCAGTACTTC. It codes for CASSQDRTGERETQYF.